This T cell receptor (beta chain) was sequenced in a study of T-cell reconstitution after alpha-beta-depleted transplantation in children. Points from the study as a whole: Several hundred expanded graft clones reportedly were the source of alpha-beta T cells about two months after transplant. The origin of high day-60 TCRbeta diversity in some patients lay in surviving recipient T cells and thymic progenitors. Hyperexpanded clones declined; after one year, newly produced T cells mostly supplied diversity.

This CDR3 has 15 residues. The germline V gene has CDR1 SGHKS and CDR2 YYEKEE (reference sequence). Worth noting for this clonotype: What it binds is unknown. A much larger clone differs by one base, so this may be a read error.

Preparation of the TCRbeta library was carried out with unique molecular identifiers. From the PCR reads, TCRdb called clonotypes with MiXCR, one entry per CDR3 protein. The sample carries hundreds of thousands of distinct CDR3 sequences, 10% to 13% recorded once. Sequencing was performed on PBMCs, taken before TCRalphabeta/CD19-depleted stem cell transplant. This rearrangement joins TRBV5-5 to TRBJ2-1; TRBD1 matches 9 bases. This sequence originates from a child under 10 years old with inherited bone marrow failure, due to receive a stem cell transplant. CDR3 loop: CASSPLGTGRNEPFF. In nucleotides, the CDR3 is TGTGCCAGCAGCCCCCTAGGGACAGGGAGGAATGAGCCGTTCTTC. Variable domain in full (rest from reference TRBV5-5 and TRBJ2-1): DAGVTQSPTHLIKTRGQQVTLRCSPISGHKSVSWYQQVLGQGPQFIFQYYEKEERGRGNFPDRFSARQFPNYSSELNVNALLLGDSALYLCASSPLGTGRNEPFFGPGTRLTVL.